A single sample gave rise to the 10 T cell receptor beta chains below, sequenced in a study of blood T cells in healthy people across ages. It was with a sample-barcoded 5' primer and a J-beta primer mix that a second PCR of roughly 7 to 12 cycles was run. From the 5' RACE reads, TCRdb called clonotypes with MiXCR, one entry per CDR3 protein. The sample carries around 320,000 distinct CDR3 sequences, around 27% recorded once. Sequenced material: blood. The receptors shown here come from a woman between 65 and 79 years old in good health.

The chain joins TRBV29-1 to TRBJ1-4; the match to TRBD1 covers 7 bases. Germline trimming cut 7 bases from V and 6 bases from J; bases unmatched to any gene: 11. Germline values: CDR1 SQVTM, CDR2 ANQGSEA. This CDR3 region has 14 residues. The CDR3 is CSAGGGGAYEKLFF. In DNA form, the CDR3 reads TGCAGCGCAGGAGGAGGGGGCGCTTATGAAAAACTGTTTTTT.

This CDR3 reads CASRSLARGTEAFF. The DNA for the CDR3 is TGTGCCAGCAGGAGCCTCGCAAGGGGCACTGAAGCTTTCTTT. V usage is TRBV12-3 or TRBV12-4 and J usage is TRBJ1-1; D possibly corresponds to TRBD1 (5 bases). Deletions cut 6 bases from V and 4 bases from J, with 15 bases between. The CDR3 covers 14 residues.

The V and J genes are TRBV7-2 and TRBJ2-7; no firm D call. The CDR3 sequence is 14 residues long. Germline V gene data show CDR1 as SGHTA and CDR2 as FQGNSA. V gave up 3 bases and J gave up 2 bases, with 11 bases separating them. CDR3 coding DNA: TGTGCCAGCAGCTTCACAGCAATCACCTACGAGCAGTACTTC. Translation gives CASSFTAITYEQYF.

V and J are TRBV7-3 and TRBJ2-6, with D perhaps matching TRBD2 (6 bases). CDR3 length equals 18 residues. CDR1 and CDR2 (germline): SGHTA, FQGTGA. Trimming removed 5 bases at V and 0 bases at J, with 17 bases between. As DNA, the CDR3 is TGTGCCAGCAGCCCCGCGGGAACCGATTACTCTGGGGCCAACGTCCTGACTTTC. Translating it yields CASSPAGTDYSGANVLTF.

This clonotype came up a few times. V is TRBV21-1 and J is TRBJ2-2; whether TRBD1, the table's D call, matches the DNA was not checked. TRBV21-1 is a pseudogene. This CDR3 has 13 amino acids. DNA for the CDR3: TGTGCCGGCAGCGGGAGAGGAACCGGGGAGCTGTTTTTT. Encoded protein: CAGSGRGTGELFF.

This clonotype was observed at least ten times. V usage is TRBV5-1 and J usage is TRBJ2-5; D is uncertain. CDR3 length: 13 residues. The germline CDR1 and CDR2 sequences are SGHRS and YFSETQ. Trimming cost V 0 bases and J 3 bases, with 6 bases left between them. DNA for the CDR3: TGCGCCAGCAGCTTGGCCACAGAAGAGACCCAGTACTTC. It is translated as CASSLATEETQYF.

This clonotype turned up a few times. The chain joins TRBV20-1 to TRBJ2-5; 10 nucleotides agree with TRBD2. Germline CDR1 and CDR2: DFQATT and SNEGSKA (reference sequence). V was clipped by 3 bases and J by 2 bases; unmatched bases: 12. The CDR3 is 17 amino acids. CDR3 sequence reads: CSASKAGGHGGQETQYF. The DNA of the CDR3 is TGCAGTGCTAGTAAAGCGGGAGGGCACGGGGGGCAAGAGACCCAGTACTTC.

The J gene is TRBJ1-1, the V gene TRBV12-3 or TRBV12-4; D unclear. V dropped 7 bases and J dropped 1 base, with 13 bases sitting between them. The CDR3 runs 14 residues. In DNA, the CDR3 is TGTGCCAGCACTATAAGGACCCAGAACACTGAAGCTTTCTTT. Protein sequence: CASTIRTQNTEAFF.

The sample holds a few counts of this clonotype. An end of the junction differs from the germline gene, which may be a read error. This chain links TRBV6-1 with TRBJ1-2; D not certain. From germline, CDR1 is MNHNS and CDR2 SASEGT. The CDR3 has 16 amino acids. The CDR3 protein is CVSSELWSSTNYGYTF. The CDR3 DNA reads TGTGTCAGCAGTGAATTATGGTCCTCAACCAACTATGGCTACACCTTC.

V is TRBV9 and J is TRBJ2-2; 7 bases are a match to TRBD1. With 4 bases clipped from V and 1 base from J, the junction kept 4 bases outside the gene matches. Germline V gene lookup returns CDR1 SGDLS and CDR2 YYNGEE. The CDR3 covers 15 residues. The chain's CDR3 is CASSQRQGNTGELFF. The CDR3 coding sequence is TGTGCCAGCAGCCAGAGACAGGGGAACACCGGGGAGCTGTTTTTT.